One and the same sample provided the 5 T cell receptor beta chains below, sequenced in a study of blood T cell repertoires in COVID-19. Produced via immunoSEQ multiplex PCR; TCRdb's table is partial and in-frame only. The sample consists of hundreds of thousands of clones, roughly 87% of them appearing once. Sequencing used PBMCs or T cells enriched from blood (not recorded which). These receptors were collected from a woman aged 18-29 years who had recovered from COVID-19.

This clone was seen just once. The chain joins TRBV7-8 to TRBJ1-3; 10 bases fit TRBD1. CDR3 size: 16 residues. The V gene's germline CDR1 is SGHVS and CDR2 FQNEAQ. The ends lost 2 bases at V and 6 bases at J; junction bases unmatched: 7. The CDR3 region has the DNA TGTGCCAGCAGCTTAAGGGGGGGACAGGGGATAAACACCATATATTTT. Amino acids: CASSLRGGQGINTIYF.

About this clone itself: One junction end does not reproduce the germline sequence, and a read error may be involved. This chain links TRBV7-4 with TRBJ1-1, with D unclear. Germline V gene data show CDR1 as SGHVT and CDR2 as SQSDAQ. The CDR3 extends over 16 amino acids. CDR3 DNA: TGTGCCAGCAGCCACATTCGGGTGTCGGGTTGCACTGAGGCTTTCTTT. Protein: CASSHIRVSGCTEAFF.

The chain has TRBV7-2 and TRBJ2-1, with TRBD2 identical over 13 bases. After removal of 1 base from V and 7 bases from J, the junction contained 4 bases not matched to a gene. CDR3 length: 16 residues. CDR1 and CDR2 (germline): SGHTA, FQGNSA. CDR3 bases: TGTGCCAGCAGCTTAGTGGGACTAGCGGGGAGGAATGAGCAGTTCTTC. Its protein product is CASSLVGLAGRNEQFF.

This clone was counted a single time. The chain links TRBV11-1 to TRBJ1-3; D remains ambiguous. Trimming left V 5 bases short and J 3 bases short, with 14 bases between. This CDR3 spans 15 amino acids. Germline V gene data show CDR1 as SGHAT and CDR2 as FQDESV (reference sequence). The CDR3 bases are TGTGCCAGCAGCGCCTTTGAACAGTATGGAAACACCATATATTTT. This gives the protein CASSAFEQYGNTIYF.

CDR3 sequence reads: CASSARTGDTEAFF. The CDR3, as DNA: TGTGCCAGCAGCGCCAGGACAGGAGACACTGAAGCTTTCTTT. The chain couples TRBV7-9 to TRBJ1-1; TRBD1 matches at 7 bases. Germline V lookup: CDR1 SEHNR, CDR2 FQNEAQ (reference sequence). The CDR3 runs 14 residues. With 5 bases clipped from V and 3 bases from J, the junction kept 6 bases outside the gene matches.